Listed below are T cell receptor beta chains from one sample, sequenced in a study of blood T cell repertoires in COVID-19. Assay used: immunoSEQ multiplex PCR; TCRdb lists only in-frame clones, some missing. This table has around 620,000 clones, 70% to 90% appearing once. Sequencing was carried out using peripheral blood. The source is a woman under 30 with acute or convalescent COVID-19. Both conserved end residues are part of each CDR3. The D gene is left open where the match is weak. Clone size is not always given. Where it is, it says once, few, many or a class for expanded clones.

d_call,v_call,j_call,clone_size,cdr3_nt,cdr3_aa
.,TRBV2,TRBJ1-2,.,TGTGCCAGCAGTGGCCCGGGAGCTAACTATGGCTACACCTTC,CASSGPGANYGYTF
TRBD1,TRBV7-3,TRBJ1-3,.,TGTGCCAGCAGCTTCCCGGACAGGCCCCACTCTGGAAACACCATATATTTT,CASSFPDRPHSGNTIYF
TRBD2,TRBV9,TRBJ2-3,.,TGTGCCAGCAGCCTTGCTAGCGGGGGGGTGACAGATACGCAGTATTTT,CASSLASGGVTDTQYF
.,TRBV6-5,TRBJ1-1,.,TGTGCCAGCAGTCCAATAGAGGTTACTGAAGCTTTCTTT,CASSPIEVTEAFF
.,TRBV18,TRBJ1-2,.,TGTGCCAGCTCACCAGAACGATACAGGAGGGATGGCTACACCTTC,CASSPERYRRDGYTF
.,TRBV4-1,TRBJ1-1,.,TGCGCCAGCAGCCAAGATCAGGTGACAAACACTGAAGCTTTCTTT,CASSQDQVTNTEAFF
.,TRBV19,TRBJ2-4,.,TGTGCCAGCTCGCCCGGACAGATACTAGCCAAAAACATTCAGTACTTC,CASSPGQILAKNIQYF
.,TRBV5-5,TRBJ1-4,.,TGTGCCAGCAGCTTGGCCGGGACTAATGAAAAACTGTTTTTT,CASSLAGTNEKLFF
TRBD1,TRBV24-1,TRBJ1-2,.,TGTGCCACCGAGGACAGGGATCGGGGTGGCTACACCTTC,CATEDRDRGGYTF
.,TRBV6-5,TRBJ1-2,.,TGTGCCAGCAGTCTTACGCGCGGATCCTATGGCTACACCTTC,CASSLTRGSYGYTF
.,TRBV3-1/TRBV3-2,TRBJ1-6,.,TGTGCCAGCAGCCGCCAGGATAGCTCCTATAATTCACCCCTCCACTTT,CASSRQDSSYNSPLHF
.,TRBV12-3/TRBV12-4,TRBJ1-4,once,TGTGCCAGCAGTTTGAGGGAGGGCGAAAAACTGTTTTTT,CASSLREGEKLFF
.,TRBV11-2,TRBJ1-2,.,TGTGCCAGCAGCAAAGACCCGGGCTATGGCTACACCTTC,CASSKDPGYGYTF
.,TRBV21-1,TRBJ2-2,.,TGTGCCAGCAGCATGCCGCCAGGACAGGGTACGAACGGGGAGCTGTTTTTT,CASSMPPGQGTNGELFF
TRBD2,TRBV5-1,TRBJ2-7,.,TGCGCCAGCAGCTGGACTAGCGGGGGGGGCTACGAGCAGTACTTC,CASSWTSGGGYEQYF
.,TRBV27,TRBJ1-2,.,TGTGCCAGCAGTTCCCCGACAGGAGGACTCTATGGCTACACCTTC,CASSSPTGGLYGYTF
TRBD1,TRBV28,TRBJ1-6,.,TGTGCCAGCGATACCGGGACAGGGGGTTACAGCTCCTATAATTCACCCCTCCACTTT,CASDTGTGGYSSYNSPLHF
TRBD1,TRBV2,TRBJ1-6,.,TGTGCCAGCAGTGAAACGGAAAGGGACAGGAGTAATTCACCCCTCCACTTT,CASSETERDRSNSPLHF
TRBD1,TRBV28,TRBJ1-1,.,TGTGCCAGCAGTGCCTACAGGGGGTACACTGAAGCTTTCTTT,CASSAYRGYTEAFF
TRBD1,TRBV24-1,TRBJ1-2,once,TGTGCCACCAGTGACCGTGGACAGGAGACCAATGGCTACACCTTC,CATSDRGQETNGYTF
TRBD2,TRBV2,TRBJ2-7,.,TGTGCCAGCAGTGATCCCTTTGCCCTCGACGGCGGGGGAACCGAGCAGTACTTC,CASSDPFALDGGGTEQYF
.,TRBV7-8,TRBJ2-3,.,TGTGCCAGCAGCTTAGTTACCCCTAATCCCACAGATACGCAGTATTTT,CASSLVTPNPTDTQYF
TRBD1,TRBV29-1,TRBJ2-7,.,TGCAGCGGGCGGGACAGGGAATACGAGCAGTACTTC,CSGRDREYEQYF
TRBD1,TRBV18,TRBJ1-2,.,TGTGCCAGCTCGACAGGGGGCGACTATGGCTACACCTTC,CASSTGGDYGYTF
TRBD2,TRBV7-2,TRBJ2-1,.,TGTGCCAGCAGCTTAGGAGGACTAGCGACGGAAGGCTCCTACAATGAGCAGTTCTTC,CASSLGGLATEGSYNEQFF
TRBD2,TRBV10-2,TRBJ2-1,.,TGCGCCAGCAGTGAGGGGCAAGCGGGGGAGCAGTTCTTC,CASSEGQAGEQFF
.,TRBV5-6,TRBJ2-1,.,TGTGCCAGCAGCTCGACACTCCGGGGGAATGAGCAGTTCTTC,CASSSTLRGNEQFF
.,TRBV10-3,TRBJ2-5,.,TGTGCCATCACTCAAGGGAGGAGGGGGACCCAGTACTTC,CAITQGRRGTQYF
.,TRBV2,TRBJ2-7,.,TGTGCCAGCAGTCAACTAGGTCTCGGGGGCGAGCAGTACTTC,CASSQLGLGGEQYF
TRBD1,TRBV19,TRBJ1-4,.,TGTGCCAGTAGTATAGATTTGTCCCGGGACAGGAATGAAAAACTGTTTTTT,CASSIDLSRDRNEKLFF
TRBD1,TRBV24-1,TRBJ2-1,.,TGTGCCACCAGTGATCTCGGGGACAGGGTGTTCTTC,CATSDLGDRVFF
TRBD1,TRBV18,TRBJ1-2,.,TGTGCCAGCTCACCACAGGGACAGCTGAACTATGGCTACACCTTC,CASSPQGQLNYGYTF
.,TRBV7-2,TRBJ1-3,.,TGTGCCAGCAGCTCCTGGGGGGTTTTCTCTGGAAACACCATATATTTT,CASSSWGVFSGNTIYF
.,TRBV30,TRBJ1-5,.,TGTGCCTGGAGGCACTGTCAGCCCCAGCATTTT,CAWRHCQPQHF
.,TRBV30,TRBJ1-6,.,TGTGCCTGGAGCGACCTGGATCGGGACATTAGGGGCTCCTATAATTCACCCCTCCACTTT,CAWSDLDRDIRGSYNSPLHF
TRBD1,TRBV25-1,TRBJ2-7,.,TGTGCCAGCAGTGAATCTACCGACAGGGATTACTCCTACGAGCAGTACTTC,CASSESTDRDYSYEQYF
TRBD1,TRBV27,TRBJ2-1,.,TGTGCCAGCAGTTTACTGACAGGGGTCTACAATGAGCAGTTCTTC,CASSLLTGVYNEQFF
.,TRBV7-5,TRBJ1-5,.,TGTGCCAGAAGCTTAGATCCCGCGGTTAGTAGCAATCAGCCCCAGCATTTT,CARSLDPAVSSNQPQHF
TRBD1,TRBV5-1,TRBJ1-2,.,TGCGCCAGCAGCCCCCGGGGACAGGGACTCATTGGCTACACCTTC,CASSPRGQGLIGYTF
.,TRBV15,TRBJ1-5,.,TGTGCCACCAGCAGAGATGAGGGAGCCCAGCATTTT,CATSRDEGAQHF
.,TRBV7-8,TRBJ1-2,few,TGTGCCAGCAGTGGGGGCCGGAACTATGGCTACACCTTC,CASSGGRNYGYTF
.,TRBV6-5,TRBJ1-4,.,TGTGCCAGCAGACAGCTAACTAATGAAAAACTGTTTTTT,CASRQLTNEKLFF
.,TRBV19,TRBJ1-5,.,TGTGCCAGTAGTATAGATCCTCTCCGGGACATCAGCAATCAGCCCCAGCATTTT,CASSIDPLRDISNQPQHF
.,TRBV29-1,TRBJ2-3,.,TGCAGCGTTGAACGTAGAGATGATTCTAGCACAGATACGCAGTATTTT,CSVERRDDSSTDTQYF
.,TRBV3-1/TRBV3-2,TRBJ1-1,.,TGTGCCAGCAGCCCCGACAGGATCGAGAACACTGAAGCTTTCTTT,CASSPDRIENTEAFF
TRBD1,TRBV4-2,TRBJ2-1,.,TGTGCCAGCAGCCGAGAACAGGGGGCGGATGAGCAGTTCTTC,CASSREQGADEQFF
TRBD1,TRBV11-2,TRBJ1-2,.,TGTGCCAGCAGCGCGGGACAGAACTATGGCTACACCTTC,CASSAGQNYGYTF
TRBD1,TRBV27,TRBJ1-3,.,TGTGCCAGCAGTACAGGGGGCAGAGGAAACACCATATATTTT,CASSTGGRGNTIYF
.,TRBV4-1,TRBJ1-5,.,TGCGCCAGCAGCTCCGGAGTCAGCAATCAGCCCCAGCATTTT,CASSSGVSNQPQHF
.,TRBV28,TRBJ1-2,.,TGTGCCAGCAGACCGGGACAACCCCCGGAGTATGGCTACACCTTC,CASRPGQPPEYGYTF
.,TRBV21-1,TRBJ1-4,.,TGTGCCAGCAGCAAAGTGGGCCCTCGTGAAAAACTGTTTTTT,CASSKVGPREKLFF